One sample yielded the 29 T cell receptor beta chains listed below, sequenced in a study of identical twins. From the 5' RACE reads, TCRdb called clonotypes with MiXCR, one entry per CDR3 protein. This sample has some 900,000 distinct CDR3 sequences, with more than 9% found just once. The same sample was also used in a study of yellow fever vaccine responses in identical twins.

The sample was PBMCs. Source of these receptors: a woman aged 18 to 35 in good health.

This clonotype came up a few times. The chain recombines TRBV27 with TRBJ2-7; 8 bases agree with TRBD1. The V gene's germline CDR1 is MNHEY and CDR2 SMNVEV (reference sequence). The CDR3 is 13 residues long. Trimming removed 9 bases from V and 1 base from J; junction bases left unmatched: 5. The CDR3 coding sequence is TGTGCCAGTCAGGGGGCGAGGTCCTACGAGCAGTACTTC. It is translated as CASQGARSYEQYF.

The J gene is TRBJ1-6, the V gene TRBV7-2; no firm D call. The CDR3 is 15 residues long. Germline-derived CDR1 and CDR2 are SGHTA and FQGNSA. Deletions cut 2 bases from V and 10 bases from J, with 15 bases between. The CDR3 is CASSLYGNVGSPLHF. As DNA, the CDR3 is TGTGCCAGCAGCTTATACGGGAACGTGGGATCACCCCTCCACTTT.

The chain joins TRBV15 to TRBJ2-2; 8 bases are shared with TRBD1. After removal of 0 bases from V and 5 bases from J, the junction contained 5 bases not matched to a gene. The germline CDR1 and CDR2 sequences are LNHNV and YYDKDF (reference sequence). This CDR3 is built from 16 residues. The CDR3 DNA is TGTGCCACCAGCAGAGATTCAGGGGGCGATACCGGGGAGCTGTTTTTT. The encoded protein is CATSRDSGGDTGELFF.

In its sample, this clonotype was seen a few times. CDR3 sequence reads: CASSLGGSGSGSTGELFF. CDR3 sequence (DNA): TGTGCCAGCAGCTTAGGCGGCTCAGGTAGCGGGTCGACCGGGGAGCTGTTTTTT. The chain has TRBV13 and TRBJ2-2, with 7 nucleotides matching TRBD2. V was pared by 0 bases and J by 5 bases, with 12 bases of the junction left unmatched. The V gene's germline CDR1 is PRHDT and CDR2 FYEKMQ (reference sequence). The CDR3 length is 18 residues.

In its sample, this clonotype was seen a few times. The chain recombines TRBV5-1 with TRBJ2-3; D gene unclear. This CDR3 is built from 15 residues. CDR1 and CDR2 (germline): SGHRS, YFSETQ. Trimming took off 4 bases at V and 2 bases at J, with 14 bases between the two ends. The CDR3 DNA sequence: TGCGCCAGCAGCCGTATTCAAGGTGCCACAGATACGCAGTATTTT. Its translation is CASSRIQGATDTQYF. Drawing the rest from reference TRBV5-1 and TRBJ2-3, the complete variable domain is KAGVTQTPRYLIKTRGQQVTLSCSPISGHRSVSWYQQTPGQGLQFLFEYFSETQRNKGNFPGRFSGRQFSNSRSEMNVSTLELGDSALYLCASSRIQGATDTQYFGPGTRLTVL.

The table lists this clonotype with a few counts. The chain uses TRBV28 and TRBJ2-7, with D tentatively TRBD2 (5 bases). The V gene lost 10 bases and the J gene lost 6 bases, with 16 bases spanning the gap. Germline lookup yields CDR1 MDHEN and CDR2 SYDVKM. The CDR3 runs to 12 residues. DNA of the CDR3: TGTGCCACCCAGAGAGGGCGCATCGAGCAGTACGTC. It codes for CATQRGRIEQYV.

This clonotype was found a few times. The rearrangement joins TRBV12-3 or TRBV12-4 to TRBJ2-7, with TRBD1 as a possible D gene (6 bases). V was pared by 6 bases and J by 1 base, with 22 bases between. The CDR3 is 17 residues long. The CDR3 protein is CASSLKWGTPSSYEQYF. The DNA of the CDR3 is TGTGCCAGCAGCCTTAAATGGGGGACACCGTCTTCCTACGAGCAGTACTTC.

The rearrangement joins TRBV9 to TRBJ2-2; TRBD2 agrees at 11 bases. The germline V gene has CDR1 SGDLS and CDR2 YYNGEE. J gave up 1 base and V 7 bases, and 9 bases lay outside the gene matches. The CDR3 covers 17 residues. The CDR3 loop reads CASCRSGTSGNTGELFF. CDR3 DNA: TGTGCCAGCTGCCGATCCGGGACTAGCGGGAACACCGGGGAGCTGTTTTTT.

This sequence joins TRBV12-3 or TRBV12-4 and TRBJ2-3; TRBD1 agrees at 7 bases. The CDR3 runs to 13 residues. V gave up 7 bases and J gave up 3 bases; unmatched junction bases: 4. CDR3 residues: CASNGQETDTQYF. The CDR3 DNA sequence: TGTGCCAGCAACGGACAGGAAACAGATACGCAGTATTTT.

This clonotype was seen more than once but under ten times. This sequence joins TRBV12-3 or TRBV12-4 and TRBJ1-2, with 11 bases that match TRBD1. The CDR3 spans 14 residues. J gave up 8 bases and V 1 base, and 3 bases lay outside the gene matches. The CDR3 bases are TGTGCCAGCAGTTTAGGGACAGGGGGCGCCGGCTACACCTTC. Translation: CASSLGTGGAGYTF.

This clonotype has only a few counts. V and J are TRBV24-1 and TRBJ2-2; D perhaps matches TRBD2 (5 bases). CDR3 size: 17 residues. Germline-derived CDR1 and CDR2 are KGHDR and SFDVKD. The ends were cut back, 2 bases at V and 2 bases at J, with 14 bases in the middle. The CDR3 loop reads CATSDSYGERNTGELFF. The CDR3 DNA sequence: TGTGCCACCAGTGATTCATACGGGGAACGTAACACCGGGGAGCTGTTTTTT.

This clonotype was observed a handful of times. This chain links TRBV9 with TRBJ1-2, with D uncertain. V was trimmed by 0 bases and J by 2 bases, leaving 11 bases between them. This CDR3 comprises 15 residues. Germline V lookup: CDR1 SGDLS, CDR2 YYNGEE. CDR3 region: CASSVVPGANYGYTF. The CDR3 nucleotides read TGTGCCAGCAGCGTAGTCCCAGGCGCGAACTATGGCTACACCTTC.

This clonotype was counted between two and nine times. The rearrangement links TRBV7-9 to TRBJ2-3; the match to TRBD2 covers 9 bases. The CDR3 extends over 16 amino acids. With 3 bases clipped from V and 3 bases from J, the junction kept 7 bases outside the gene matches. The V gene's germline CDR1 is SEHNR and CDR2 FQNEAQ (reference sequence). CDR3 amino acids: CASSFIRGRATDTQYF. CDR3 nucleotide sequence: TGTGCCAGCAGCTTCATCCGCGGGAGGGCGACAGATACGCAGTATTTT.

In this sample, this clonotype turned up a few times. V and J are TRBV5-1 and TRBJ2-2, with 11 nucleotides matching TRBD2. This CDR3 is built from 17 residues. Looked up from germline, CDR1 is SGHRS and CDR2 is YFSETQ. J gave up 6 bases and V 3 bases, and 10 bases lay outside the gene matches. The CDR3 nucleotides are TGCGCCAGCAGCTCCGACCTAGCGGGAGGCCGGGCCGGGGAGCTGTTTTTT. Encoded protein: CASSSDLAGGRAGELFF.

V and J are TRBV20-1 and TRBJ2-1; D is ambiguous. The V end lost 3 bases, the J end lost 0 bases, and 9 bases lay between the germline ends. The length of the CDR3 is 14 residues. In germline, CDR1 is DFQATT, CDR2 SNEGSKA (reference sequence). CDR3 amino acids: CSASPGTSYNEQFF. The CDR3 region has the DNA TGCAGTGCTAGCCCGGGTACCTCCTACAATGAGCAGTTCTTC.

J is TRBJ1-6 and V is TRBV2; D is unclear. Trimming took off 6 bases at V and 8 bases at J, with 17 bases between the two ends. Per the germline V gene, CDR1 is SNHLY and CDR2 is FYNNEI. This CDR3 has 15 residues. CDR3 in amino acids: CASRARSGGDSPLHF. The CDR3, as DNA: TGTGCCAGCAGGGCTAGGTCTGGCGGCGATTCACCCCTCCACTTT.

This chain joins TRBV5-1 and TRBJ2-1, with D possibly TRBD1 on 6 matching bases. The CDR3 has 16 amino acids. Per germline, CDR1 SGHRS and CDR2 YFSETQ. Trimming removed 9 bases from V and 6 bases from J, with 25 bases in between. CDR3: CATSGTPGVGGNEQFF. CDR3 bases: TGCGCCACCTCCGGGACACCCGGCGTTGGGGGCAATGAGCAGTTCTTC.

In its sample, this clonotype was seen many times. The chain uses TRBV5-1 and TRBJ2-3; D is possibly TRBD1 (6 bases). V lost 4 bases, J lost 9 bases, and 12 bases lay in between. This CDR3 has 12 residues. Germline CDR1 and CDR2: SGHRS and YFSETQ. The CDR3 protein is CASSPTGSTQYF. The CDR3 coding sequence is TGCGCCAGCAGCCCGACAGGTTCAACGCAGTATTTT.

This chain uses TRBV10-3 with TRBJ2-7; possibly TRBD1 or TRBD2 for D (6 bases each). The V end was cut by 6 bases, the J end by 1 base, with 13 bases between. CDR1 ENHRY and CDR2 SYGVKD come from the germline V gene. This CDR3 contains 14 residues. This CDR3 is CAIRGGLGSYEQYF. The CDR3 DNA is TGTGCCATCAGAGGGGGGTTAGGGTCCTACGAGCAGTACTTC.

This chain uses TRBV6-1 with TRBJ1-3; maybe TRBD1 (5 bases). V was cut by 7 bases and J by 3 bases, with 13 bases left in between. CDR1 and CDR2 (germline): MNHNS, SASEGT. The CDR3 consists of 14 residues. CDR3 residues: CASKLQGGGNTIYF. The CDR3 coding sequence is TGTGCCAGCAAACTTCAGGGTGGTGGAAACACCATATATTTT.

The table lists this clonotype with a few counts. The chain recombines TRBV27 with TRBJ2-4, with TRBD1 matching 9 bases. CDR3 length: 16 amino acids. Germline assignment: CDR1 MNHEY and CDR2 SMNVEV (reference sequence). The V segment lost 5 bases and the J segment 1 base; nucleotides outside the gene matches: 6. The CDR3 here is CASSPGTGNAKNIQYF. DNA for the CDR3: TGTGCCAGCAGTCCCGGGACAGGGAATGCCAAAAACATTCAGTACTTC.

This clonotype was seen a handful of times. DNA for the CDR3: TGTGCCAGCACCCCTCAGTTCTTCCAAGAGACCCAGTACTTC. It yields the protein CASTPQFFQETQYF. The rearrangement joins TRBV5-6 to TRBJ2-5, with no clear D. This CDR3 has 14 amino acids. Germline CDR1 SGHDT, CDR2 YYEEEE. Trimming removed 6 bases at V and 1 base at J, with 13 bases between.

DNA for the CDR3: TGTGCCAGCAGGCGCATGGCGGAGACTGAAGCTTTCTTT. It translates to CASRRMAETEAFF. The V call is TRBV6-4, the J call TRBJ1-1, with D unresolved. Trimming removed 6 bases at V and 5 bases at J, with 13 bases between. The CDR3 loop spans 13 amino acids. CDR1 MRHNA and CDR2 SNTAGT come from the germline V gene.

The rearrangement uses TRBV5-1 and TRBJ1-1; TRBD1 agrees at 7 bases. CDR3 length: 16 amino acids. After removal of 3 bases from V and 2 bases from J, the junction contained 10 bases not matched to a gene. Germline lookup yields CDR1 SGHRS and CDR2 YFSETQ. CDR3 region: CASSSLLTGVNTEAFF. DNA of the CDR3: TGCGCCAGCAGCTCCCTACTAACAGGGGTAAACACTGAAGCTTTCTTT.

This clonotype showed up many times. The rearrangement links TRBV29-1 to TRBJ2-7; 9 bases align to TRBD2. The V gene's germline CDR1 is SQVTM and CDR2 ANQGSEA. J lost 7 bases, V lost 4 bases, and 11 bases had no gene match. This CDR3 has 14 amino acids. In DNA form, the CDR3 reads TGCAGCGTTGCCGGGCTAGCGGGATTGGGGGAGCAGTACTTC. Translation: CSVAGLAGLGEQYF.

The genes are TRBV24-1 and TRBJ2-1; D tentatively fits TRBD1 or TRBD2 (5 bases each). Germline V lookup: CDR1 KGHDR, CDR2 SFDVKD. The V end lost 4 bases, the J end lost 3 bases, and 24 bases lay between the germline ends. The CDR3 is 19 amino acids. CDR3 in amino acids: CATSDSTPSGGGFYNEQFF. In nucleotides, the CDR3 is TGTGCCACCAGTGACTCCACCCCGTCTGGGGGTGGGTTCTACAATGAGCAGTTCTTC.

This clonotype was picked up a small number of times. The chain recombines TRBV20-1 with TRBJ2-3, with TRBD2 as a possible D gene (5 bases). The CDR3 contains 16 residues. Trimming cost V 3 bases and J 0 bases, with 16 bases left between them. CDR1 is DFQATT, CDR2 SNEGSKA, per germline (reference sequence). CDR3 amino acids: CSASSGSFVSTDTQYF. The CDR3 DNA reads TGCAGTGCTAGTTCGGGGTCTTTTGTTAGCACAGATACGCAGTATTTT.

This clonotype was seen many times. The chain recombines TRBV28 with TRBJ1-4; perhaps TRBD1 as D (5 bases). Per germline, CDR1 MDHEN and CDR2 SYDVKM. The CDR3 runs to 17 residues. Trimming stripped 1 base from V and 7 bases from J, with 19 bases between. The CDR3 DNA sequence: TGTGCCAGCAGTTTATCCGCCCAGGGAATCCGGGGTGAAAAACTGTTTTTT. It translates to CASSLSAQGIRGEKLFF.

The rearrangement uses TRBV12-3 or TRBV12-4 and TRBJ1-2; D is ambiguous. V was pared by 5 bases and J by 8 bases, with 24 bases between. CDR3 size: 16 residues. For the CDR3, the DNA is TGTGCCAGCAGTCGAGGGTATCGTGAGCCCAGAAGCGGCTACACCTTC. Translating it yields CASSRGYREPRSGYTF.